Listed here are 8 T cell receptor beta chains from one sample, sequenced in a study of T cell clonality in common variable immunodeficiency. Clones were sequenced by immunoSEQ multiplex PCR, and TCRdb holds only the in-frame ones, with some missing. Altogether 40,000 to 50,000 clones were found in the sample, and no singletons occur. The sequenced material came from peripheral blood mononuclear cells. Source of these receptors: a person aged 18 to 75 in good health.

This clone was picked up many times. Read coverage stops 3 residues before the CDR3 terminus; the germline J gene supplies the remainder. V gene TRBV7-6 combines with J gene TRBJ1-2; no reliable D call. Trimming left V 5 bases short and J 0 bases short, with 19 bases between. Germline values: CDR1 SGHVS, CDR2 FNYEAQ. The CDR3 has 17 amino acids. The CDR3 DNA, read in part, is TGTGCCAGCAGCCCCCTTGAGGGTTCAAATTCTAACTATGGC. The encoded protein is CASSPLEGSNSNYG. Given in full, the CDR3 is CASSPLEGSNSNYGYTF.

This clone occurred many times. The sequence runs out 3 residues before the end of the CDR3; the remainder is reconstructed from the germline J gene. The chain recombines TRBV30 with TRBJ2-3; unclear D gene. V was pared by 0 bases and J by 8 bases, with 6 bases between. Germline-derived CDR1 and CDR2 are GTSNPN and SVGIG (reference sequence). This CDR3 contains 11 residues. CDR3 protein: CAWSVTGTQYF. CDR3 DNA, as far as it was read: TGTGCCTGGAGTGTAACGGGTACG. Using reference TRBV30 and TRBJ2-3 for the parts outside the CDR3, the full variable domain is SQTIHQWPATLVQPVGSPLSLECTVEGTSNPNLYWYRQAAGRGLQLLFYSVGIGQISSEVPQNLSASRPQDRQFILSSKKLLLSDSGFYLCAWSVTGTQYFGPGTRLTVL.

This clone was recorded many times. The CDR3 end is not reached by the read, which stops 3 residues before it; the germline J gene fills it in. This chain links TRBV2 with TRBJ1-4; a weak D match, TRBD1 (5 bases). Germline lookup yields CDR1 SNHLY and CDR2 FYNNEI. V lost 10 bases and J lost 8, with 20 bases in between. The CDR3 spans 14 residues. The sequenced CDR3 bases are TGTGCCACAAACTGGGGGGGAGATCGGGAAAAA. Amino acid sequence: CATNWGGDREK. The complete CDR3 protein is CATNWGGDREKLFF.

There are many counts of this clone. The read ends 3 residues shy of where the CDR3 ends; the end is completed using the germline J gene. The chain joins TRBV5-1 to TRBJ2-2, with 12 positions matching TRBD2. This CDR3 contains 16 residues. The germline CDR1 and CDR2 sequences are SGHRS and YFSETQ. Trimming cost V 1 base and J 5 bases; bases outside gene matches: 3. CDR3 sequence reads: CASSLPGTSGTGELFF. CDR3 DNA (partial): TGCGCCAGCAGCTTGCCCGGGACTAGCGGGACCGGGGAG.

This clone was detected ten times or more. The read terminates 3 residues ahead of where the CDR3 ends, so the germline J gene completes it. This chain links TRBV5-1 with TRBJ1-3; TRBD1 might be the D (5 bases). Trimming removed 4 bases at V and 2 bases at J, with 16 bases between. The CDR3 spans 16 residues. CDR1 and CDR2 from the germline V gene are SGHRS and YFSETQ. The part of the CDR3 DNA that was read is TGCGCCAGCAGCCCAAGTCTGGGGCAAGCTGGAAACACC. This codes for CASSPSLGQAGNT. The complete CDR3 protein is CASSPSLGQAGNTIYF.

This clone came up many times. The read comes to an end 3 residues before the CDR3 does, leaving the germline J gene to fill in the end. The rearrangement links TRBV5-1 to TRBJ2-1, with D unresolved. Per the germline V gene, CDR1 is SGHRS and CDR2 is YFSETQ. The V end lost 0 bases, the J end lost 1 base, and 8 bases lay between the germline ends. The CDR3 runs 15 residues. The DNA read from the CDR3 is TGCGCCAGCAGCTTGGACTTGGTTTCCTACAATGAG. This encodes CASSLDLVSYNE. The CDR3, in full, reads CASSLDLVSYNEQFF.

There are many counts of this clone. Read data end 3 residues before the CDR3 end; the end is taken from the germline J gene. This chain joins TRBV20-1 and TRBJ1-2; possibly TRBD1 for D (6 bases). CDR1 and CDR2 from the germline V gene are DFQATT and SNEGSKA (reference sequence). The CDR3 is made up of 17 amino acids. V lost 5 bases, J lost 2 bases, and 24 bases lay in between. The CDR3 region is CSARALRGPTANYGYTF. CDR3 DNA (partial): TGCAGTGCTCGCGCACTCAGGGGTCCCACGGCAAACTATGGC.

This clone was recorded at least ten times. Coverage ceases 3 residues before the CDR3 finishes, and the germline J gene fills in the end. The chain joins TRBV28 to TRBJ1-1; 8 positions agree with TRBD1. The V gene end was trimmed by 4 bases and the J gene end by 4 bases; junction bases not matched to a gene: 8. The CDR3 contains 15 residues. CDR1 is MDHEN, CDR2 SYDVKM, per germline. The CDR3 loop is CASSSKTGGGTEAFF. The CDR3 DNA, read in part, is TGTGCCAGCAGTTCTAAAACAGGGGGAGGCACTGAA. Filled out from reference TRBV28 and TRBJ1-1, the complete variable domain reads DVKVTQSSRYLVKRTGEKVFLECVQDMDHENMFWYRQDPGLGLRLIYFSYDVKMKEKGDIPEGYSVSREKKERFSLILESASTNQTSMYLCASSSKTGGGTEAFFGQGTRLTVV.